The 18 T cell receptor beta chains below come from one sample, sequenced in a study of T-cell memory formation after mild COVID-19. MiXCR, run by TCRdb on the 5' RACE reads, gives a single entry per CDR3 protein. Of roughly 510,000 distinct CDR3 sequences in the sample, about 18% were seen once. The sample taken for sequencing was PBMCs or a T cell subset sorted from them (not recorded which). The source of these receptors is an adult woman who had mild COVID-19 (a few samples of this study predate the infection). Cell type and time point are not known.

The chain links TRBV12-5 to TRBJ2-3; D is undetermined. The CDR3 has 12 residues. Germline V CDR1 and CDR2: LGHNT, FRNRAP. The V and J ends lost 6 bases and 3 bases respectively, with 7 bases between them. The CDR3 DNA sequence: TGTGCTAGTGGCTTACAAACAGATACGCAGTATTTT. Its translation: CASGLQTDTQYF. Complete variable domain (other parts from reference TRBV12-5 and TRBJ2-3): DARVTQTPRHKVTEMGQEVTMRCQPILGHNTVFWYRQTMMQGLELLAYFRNRAPLDDSGMPKDRFSAEMPDATLATLKIQPSEPRDSAVYFCASGLQTDTQYFGPGTRLTVL.

This clonotype was counted only a few times. This chain links TRBV6-6 with TRBJ2-2, with TRBD2 matching over 9 bases. The CDR3 is made up of 14 amino acids. Germline V gene lookup returns CDR1 MNHNY and CDR2 SVGAGI (reference sequence). With V trimmed by 7 bases and J by 7 bases, 7 bases remained unmatched. This CDR3 reads CASNLAGDVGELFF. The CDR3 nucleotides read TGTGCCAGCAATTTAGCGGGAGACGTCGGGGAGCTGTTTTTT.

The rearrangement links TRBV7-8 to TRBJ2-7, with 7 bases fitting TRBD2. CDR3 length: 18 residues. The J segment lost 2 bases and the V segment lost 1 base, leaving 14 bases of the junction unmatched. Germline assignment: CDR1 SGHVS and CDR2 FQNEAQ. Here the CDR3 reads CASSLEVVWEGTTYEQYF. CDR3 DNA sequence: TGTGCCAGCAGCTTAGAGGTCGTATGGGAGGGGACGACCTACGAGCAGTACTTC.

This clonotype was recorded at least ten times. DNA of the CDR3: TGCGCCAGCAGCTTGCGGGGGACACCACCAAACAATGAGCAGTTCTTC. Encoded protein: CASSLRGTPPNNEQFF. This sequence joins TRBV5-1 and TRBJ2-1; D may correspond to TRBD1 or TRBD2 (6 bases each). Germline CDR1 SGHRS, CDR2 YFSETQ. CDR3 length: 16 amino acids. V gave up 1 base and J gave up 5 bases, with 16 bases separating them.

The chain recombines TRBV5-1 with TRBJ1-1; 9 bases match TRBD1. From germline, CDR1 is SGHRS and CDR2 YFSETQ. V was pared by 2 bases and J by 4 bases, with 6 bases of the junction left unmatched. This CDR3 has 15 residues. CDR3 sequence reads: CASSLGGTGFTEAFF. As DNA, the CDR3 is TGCGCCAGCAGCTTAGGGGGGACAGGGTTCACTGAAGCTTTCTTT.

This clonotype was seen a few times. The rearrangement uses TRBV5-1 and TRBJ2-1; 14 positions match TRBD2. There are 19 residues in the CDR3. V shed 1 base and J 6 bases; nucleotides not matched to a gene: 12. In germline, CDR1 is SGHRS, CDR2 YFSETQ. The CDR3 protein is CASSLTNPGLAGASNEQFF. As DNA, the CDR3 is TGCGCCAGCAGCTTGACGAATCCGGGACTAGCGGGAGCTAGCAATGAGCAGTTCTTC.

The CDR3 region has the DNA TGCAGTGCTAGAGGGTATGCGGGGGGCGGCTATGGCTACACCTTC. The encoded protein is CSARGYAGGGYGYTF. This chain links TRBV20-1 with TRBJ1-2, with D possibly matching TRBD1 (6 bases). Germline V gene sequence: CDR1 DFQATT, CDR2 SNEGSKA (reference sequence). The CDR3 sequence is 15 residues long. V dropped 1 base and J dropped 4 bases, with 16 bases sitting between them.

The J gene is TRBJ2-1, the V gene TRBV12-5; possible D gene TRBD2, 5 bases. This CDR3 has 13 amino acids. V was trimmed by 6 bases and J by 9 bases, leaving 15 bases between them. CDR1 is LGHNT, CDR2 FRNRAP, per germline. This CDR3 is CASGVTTTAEQFF. As DNA, the CDR3 is TGTGCTAGTGGGGTGACTACTACGGCTGAGCAGTTCTTC.

The chain combines TRBV27 with TRBJ2-5; D tentatively fits TRBD1 or TRBD2 (5 bases each). Per the germline V gene, CDR1 is MNHEY and CDR2 is SMNVEV (reference sequence). V gave up 3 bases and J gave up 2 bases, with 7 bases separating them. The CDR3 is 13 amino acids. The CDR3 sequence: CASSFGAQETQYF. DNA for the CDR3: TGTGCCAGCAGTTTCGGGGCGCAAGAGACCCAGTACTTC.

This clonotype was seen a few times. The chain recombines TRBV7-9 with TRBJ2-5, with TRBD2 matching 11 bases. The CDR3 has 15 amino acids. Germline V gene data show CDR1 as SEHNR and CDR2 as FQNEAQ (reference sequence). After removal of 3 bases from V and 5 bases from J, the junction contained 5 bases not matched to a gene. The CDR3 region is CASSLTSGVWETQYF. CDR3 sequence (DNA): TGTGCCAGCAGCTTGACTAGCGGGGTCTGGGAGACCCAGTACTTC.

In this sample, this clonotype turned up a few times. The gene calls are TRBV2 and TRBJ2-7, with no clear D. The CDR3 loop spans 11 amino acids. Deletions cut 5 bases from V and 4 bases from J, with 6 bases between. Germline V CDR1 and CDR2: SNHLY, FYNNEI. For the CDR3, the DNA is TGTGCCAGCAGTCCTGTTTACGAGCAGTACTTC. It codes for CASSPVYEQYF. Full variable domain (missing parts from reference TRBV2 and TRBJ2-7): EPEVTQTPSHQVTQMGQEVILRCVPISNHLYFYWYRQILGQKVEFLVSFYNNEISEKSEIFDDQFSVERPDGSNFTLKIRSTKLEDSAMYFCASSPVYEQYFGPGTRLTVT.

The chain links TRBV24-1 to TRBJ1-1; no definite D call. The CDR3 is 14 residues long. Germline assignment: CDR1 KGHDR and CDR2 SFDVKD. With 4 bases removed from V and 3 bases from J, the gap between germline ends came to 11 bases. CDR3 DNA: TGTGCCACCAGTGACCCCCGGAGACACACTGAAGCTTTCTTT. This codes for CATSDPRRHTEAFF.

This clonotype has more than one count but fewer than ten. The chain has TRBV24-1 and TRBJ2-3; D might be TRBD2 (6 bases). V lost 7 bases and J 0 bases, leaving 19 bases between the germline ends. In germline, CDR1 is KGHDR, CDR2 SFDVKD. This CDR3 is built from 17 residues. The CDR3 protein is CATRNPGRTTSTDTQYF. The CDR3 DNA sequence: TGTGCCACCAGAAATCCTGGGCGGACTACTAGCACAGATACGCAGTATTTT.

This clonotype came up many times. The rearrangement links TRBV5-1 to TRBJ2-3; 9 bases are a match to TRBD2. The length of the CDR3 is 14 residues. After removal of 4 bases from V and 4 bases from J, the junction contained 4 bases not matched to a gene. Germline lookup yields CDR1 SGHRS and CDR2 YFSETQ. The CDR3 is CASSEAGGPDTQYF. For the CDR3, the DNA is TGCGCCAGCAGCGAGGCGGGAGGGCCAGATACGCAGTATTTT.

This clonotype was counted a few times. This rearrangement joins TRBV7-7 to TRBJ2-5; D possibly uses TRBD1 or TRBD2 (5 bases each). The V end was cut by 0 bases, the J end by 5 bases, with 10 bases between. The CDR3 contains 14 residues. The V gene's germline CDR1 is SSHAT and CDR2 FNYEAQ (reference sequence). The CDR3 bases are TGTGCCAGCAGCTTAGCGGGGACGTTGGAGACCCAGTACTTC. This translates into CASSLAGTLETQYF.

J is TRBJ1-2 and V is TRBV9; D perhaps matches TRBD1 (5 bases). V was shortened by 0 bases and J by 4 bases, with 13 bases between the two germline ends. CDR3 size: 15 residues. CDR1 is SGDLS and CDR2 is YYNGEE in the germline V gene. The CDR3 loop is CASSVGPGRFYGYTF. DNA of the CDR3: TGTGCCAGCAGCGTAGGCCCGGGACGGTTCTATGGCTACACCTTC.

This clonotype has just a few counts. The chain uses TRBV5-8 and TRBJ2-4; D ambiguous. CDR1 SGHTS and CDR2 YDEGEE come from the germline V gene. The V and J ends lost 5 bases and 3 bases respectively, with 12 bases between them. CDR3 length: 14 amino acids. The CDR3 region is CASSDPFGKNIQYF. The CDR3 DNA reads as TGTGCCAGCAGTGACCCTTTTGGCAAAAACATTCAGTACTTC.

This clonotype was seen a handful of times. J is TRBJ2-1 and V is TRBV5-1; tentative D call: TRBD2 (5 bases). Germline-derived CDR1 and CDR2 are SGHRS and YFSETQ. Trimming stripped 0 bases from V and 9 bases from J, with 16 bases between. The CDR3 loop spans 15 amino acids. The CDR3 sequence: CASSLDSAGSGEQFF. CDR3 bases: TGCGCCAGCAGCTTGGATAGCGCGGGCTCGGGTGAGCAGTTCTTC.